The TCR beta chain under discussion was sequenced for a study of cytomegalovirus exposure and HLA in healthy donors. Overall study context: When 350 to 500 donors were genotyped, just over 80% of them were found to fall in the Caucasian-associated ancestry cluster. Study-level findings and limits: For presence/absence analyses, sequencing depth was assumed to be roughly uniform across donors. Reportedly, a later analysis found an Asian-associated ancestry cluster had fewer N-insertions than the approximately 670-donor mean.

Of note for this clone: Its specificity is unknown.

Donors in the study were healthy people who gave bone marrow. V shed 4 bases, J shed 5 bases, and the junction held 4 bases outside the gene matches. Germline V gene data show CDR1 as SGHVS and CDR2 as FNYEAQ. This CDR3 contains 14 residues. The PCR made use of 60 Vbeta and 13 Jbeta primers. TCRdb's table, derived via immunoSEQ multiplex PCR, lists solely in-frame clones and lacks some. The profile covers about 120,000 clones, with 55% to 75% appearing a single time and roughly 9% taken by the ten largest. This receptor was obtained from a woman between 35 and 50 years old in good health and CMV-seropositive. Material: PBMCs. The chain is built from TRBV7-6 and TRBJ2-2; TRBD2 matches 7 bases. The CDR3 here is CASSYGTTTGELFF. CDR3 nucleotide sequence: TGTGCCAGCAGCTACGGGACTACAACCGGGGAGCTGTTTTTT. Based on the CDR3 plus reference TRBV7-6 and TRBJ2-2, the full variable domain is GAGVSQSPRYKVTKRGQDVALRCDPISGHVSLYWYRQALGQGPEFLTYFNYEAQQDKSGLPNDRFSAERPEGSISTLTIQRTEQRDSAMYRCASSYGTTTGELFFGEGSRLTVL.